These 27 T cell receptor beta chains were all obtained from the same sample, sequenced in a study of cytomegalovirus exposure and HLA in healthy donors. The PCR used 60 Vbeta and 13 Jbeta primers. Assay used: immunoSEQ multiplex PCR; TCRdb lists only in-frame clones, some missing. The table includes approximately 90,000 clones, roughly 80% detected once. Material: PBMCs. These TCRs come from a man aged 30 to 45 in good health and CMV-seronegative.

This clone was counted a few times. This chain joins TRBV10-2 and TRBJ1-1, with 9 nucleotides matching TRBD1. This CDR3 region has 16 residues. Per germline, CDR1 WSHSY and CDR2 SAAADI. The V gene end was trimmed by 3 bases and the J gene end by 4 bases; junction bases not matched to a gene: 9. In nucleotides, the CDR3 is TGCGCCAGCAGTGAAGGGACAGGGTGGTGGGCCACTGAAGCTTTCTTT. Translated: CASSEGTGWWATEAFF.

The CDR3 spells CASSWTSGRSYSYEQYF. Written as DNA, the CDR3 is TGTGCCAGTAGTTGGACTAGCGGGAGGTCGTATTCCTACGAGCAGTACTTC. The chain couples TRBV19 to TRBJ2-7; 14 bases line up with TRBD2. Germline V gene lookup returns CDR1 LNHDA and CDR2 SQIVND (reference sequence). This CDR3 has 17 residues. The J segment lost 1 base and the V segment lost 5 bases, leaving 7 bases of the junction unmatched.

The gene calls are TRBV25-1 and TRBJ2-7; 10 bases fit TRBD2. The germline gives CDR1 MGHDK, CDR2 SYGVNS. Losses at the gene ends were 4 bases for V and 4 bases for J; bases not matched to a gene: 7. The CDR3 sequence is 15 residues long. The DNA of the CDR3 is TGTGCCAGCAGTGCCATAGCGGGAGGAGGGTACGAGCAGTACTTC. Protein product: CASSAIAGGGYEQYF.

V is TRBV28 and J is TRBJ2-7; a possible D gene is TRBD2 (6 bases). Germline CDR1 reads MDHEN; CDR2 reads SYDVKM. Trimming cost V 5 bases and J 0 bases, with 14 bases left between them. This CDR3 contains 15 residues. The CDR3 is CASSASAYFSYEQYF. CDR3 sequence (DNA): TGTGCCAGCAGTGCTAGCGCATACTTCTCCTACGAGCAGTACTTC.

The CDR3 region is CASSLIKRGDRDTQYF. In nucleotides, the CDR3 is TGTGCCAGCAGCTTGATTAAGCGGGGGGACCGGGATACGCAGTATTTT. The rearrangement uses TRBV7-2 and TRBJ2-3, with 9 bases aligning to TRBD2. V lost 3 bases to trimming and J lost 6 bases; unmatched junction nucleotides: 10. CDR3 length: 16 amino acids. Per the germline V gene, CDR1 is SGHTA and CDR2 is FQGNSA.

The chain uses TRBV6-1 and TRBJ1-2; D may be TRBD1 (5 bases). The CDR3 contains 13 residues. Trimming cost V 6 bases and J 2 bases, with 10 bases left between them. Germline loops: CDR1 MNHNS, CDR2 SASEGT. The CDR3 DNA follows: TGTGCCAGCAGGTCGGACATAAACTATGGCTACACCTTC. Translating it yields CASRSDINYGYTF.

As regards this clone: Other DNA sequences in the sample encode the same CDR3. The chain joins TRBV18 to TRBJ1-1; 7 nucleotides line up with TRBD1. CDR3 size: 14 residues. In germline, CDR1 is KGHSH, CDR2 LQKENI. V lost 1 base and J lost 1; bases outside the gene matches: 0. This chain's CDR3 is CASSPQGANTEAFF. The CDR3 bases are TGTGCCAGCTCACCACAGGGGGCGAACACTGAAGCTTTCTTT.

The rearrangement uses TRBV6-1 and TRBJ1-2; no firm D call. The CDR3 totals 14 residues. Germline V gives CDR1 MNHNS, CDR2 SASEGT. Trimming removed 0 bases at V and 4 bases at J, with 9 bases between. CDR3 DNA: TGTGCCAGCAGTGAAGCGGGGAGTTTCTATGGCTACACCTTC. Translation gives CASSEAGSFYGYTF.

This rearrangement joins TRBV18 to TRBJ1-5; D is unresolved. V was pared by 3 bases and J by 10 bases, with 13 bases between. Germline assignment: CDR1 KGHSH and CDR2 LQKENI. The CDR3 loop spans 13 amino acids. The CDR3 here is CASSPGARDPQHF. CDR3 nucleotides: TGTGCCAGCTCACCTGGTGCACGGGATCCCCAGCATTTT.

J is TRBJ2-5 and V is TRBV9; 10 bases are shared with TRBD1. The CDR3 spans 15 residues. Trimming removed 0 bases from V and 2 bases from J; junction bases left unmatched: 1. Germline lookup yields CDR1 SGDLS and CDR2 YYNGEE. As DNA, the CDR3 is TGTGCCAGCAGCGTAGGGGGACAGGGGCAAGAGACCCAGTACTTC. Amino acid sequence: CASSVGGQGQETQYF.

This rearrangement joins TRBV29-1 to TRBJ2-3; TRBD2 matches at 10 bases. The CDR3 covers 14 residues. With 6 bases clipped from V and 6 bases from J, the junction kept 9 bases outside the gene matches. CDR1 is SQVTM, CDR2 ANQGSEA, per germline. CDR3 nucleotide sequence: TGCAGCGTCGTCCTAGCGGGAGCCTCGGATACGCAGTATTTT. Its translation: CSVVLAGASDTQYF.

This chain links TRBV10-3 with TRBJ2-3, with 12 bases matching TRBD2. The junction had 5 bases not matched to a gene; V was cut back by 6 bases and J by 4 bases. The germline V gene encodes CDR1 ENHRY and CDR2 SYGVKD. This CDR3 has 15 amino acids. CDR3 in amino acids: CAIRNLAGGPDTQYF. The DNA of the CDR3 is TGTGCCATCAGAAATCTAGCGGGGGGGCCAGATACGCAGTATTTT.

The V gene is TRBV4-2, the J gene TRBJ1-1; 8 bases line up with TRBD1. The CDR3 has 15 amino acids. Germline CDR1 and CDR2: LGHNA and YNFKEQ. The junction had 6 bases not matched to a gene; V was cut back by 6 bases and J by 0 bases. The CDR3: CASRVGQGMNTEAFF. The CDR3 nucleotides are TGTGCCAGCAGGGTTGGACAGGGTATGAACACTGAAGCTTTCTTT.

V and J are TRBV6-5 and TRBJ2-7, with 8 bases lining up with TRBD1. Germline V CDR1 and CDR2: MNHEY, SVGAGI. J gave up 3 bases and V 3 bases, and 4 bases lay outside the gene matches. The CDR3 covers 14 residues. CDR3 sequence reads: CASSYTGGNYEQYF. DNA for the CDR3: TGTGCCAGCAGTTATACAGGGGGGAACTACGAGCAGTACTTC.

The chain has TRBV9 and TRBJ2-1; 9 bases line up with TRBD2. The CDR3 is 17 residues long. J lost 4 bases, V lost 0 bases, and 8 bases had no gene match. CDR1 and CDR2 (germline): SGDLS, YYNGEE. This chain's CDR3 is CASSVGQSGGTYNEQFF. The CDR3 bases are TGTGCCAGCAGCGTAGGGCAAAGCGGGGGGACATACAATGAGCAGTTCTTC.

The chain employs TRBV30 and TRBJ1-5, with D hard to call. Between the trimmed V and J ends, which lost 2 bases and 4 bases, there was a span of 9 bases. Germline V gene lookup returns CDR1 GTSNPN and CDR2 SVGIG (reference sequence). The CDR3 is 13 residues long. DNA for the CDR3: TGTGCCTGGAGTTCAACAGTAAATCAGCCCCAGCATTTT. Amino acids: CAWSSTVNQPQHF. The variable domain in full, completed from reference TRBV30 and TRBJ1-5, reads SQTIHQWPATLVQPVGSPLSLECTVEGTSNPNLYWYRQAAGRGLQLLFYSVGIGQISSEVPQNLSASRPQDRQFILSSKKLLLSDSGFYLCAWSSTVNQPQHFGDGTRLSIL.

The genes are TRBV4-1 and TRBJ2-1; D gene uncertain. Germline V lookup: CDR1 MGHRA, CDR2 YSYEKL. V was trimmed by 0 bases and J by 3 bases, leaving 6 bases between them. The CDR3 totals 14 residues. The CDR3 reads CASSQEAIYNEQFF. Here the CDR3 DNA reads TGCGCCAGCAGCCAAGAGGCCATCTACAATGAGCAGTTCTTC.

The rearrangement joins TRBV11-1 to TRBJ2-7; 7 bases map to TRBD1. The CDR3 covers 14 residues. The germline CDR1 and CDR2 sequences are SGHAT and FQDESV (reference sequence). The trim removed 4 bases at V and 2 bases at J, leaving 5 bases unmatched. The CDR3 region has the DNA TGTGCCAGCAGCTACAACGGACAGGCCTACGAGCAGTACTTC. Protein sequence: CASSYNGQAYEQYF.

CDR3 residues: CASMRASTDTQYF. Written as DNA, the CDR3 is TGTGCCAGCATGCGGGCTAGCACAGATACGCAGTATTTT. The chain is built from TRBV7-9 and TRBJ2-3, with a tentative D call TRBD2 (5 bases). Germline V CDR1 and CDR2: SEHNR, FQNEAQ (reference sequence). The length of the CDR3 is 13 residues. Trimming pared 7 bases from V and 0 bases from J, leaving 8 bases between.

This chain connects TRBV7-9 to TRBJ2-7, with 7 nucleotides matching TRBD1. V shed 4 bases and J 2 bases; nucleotides not matched to a gene: 5. The CDR3 covers 14 residues. The germline V gene has CDR1 SEHNR and CDR2 FQNEAQ (reference sequence). The CDR3 reads CASSSWDSAYEQYF. For the CDR3, the DNA is TGTGCCAGCAGCTCCTGGGACAGTGCCTACGAGCAGTACTTC.

CDR3 DNA sequence: TGTGCCAGCAGCTTAAGGCCGGGACAAGCGGGATTTCCCTACGAGCAGTACTTC. It is translated as CASSLRPGQAGFPYEQYF. The V gene is TRBV7-2, the J gene TRBJ2-7, with D possibly TRBD2 on 7 matching bases. The CDR3 runs 18 residues. Trimming pared 2 bases from V and 2 bases from J, leaving 22 bases between. The germline V gene encodes CDR1 SGHTA and CDR2 FQGNSA.

V is TRBV27 and J is TRBJ1-1, with 12 bases lining up with TRBD1. J lost 8 bases, V lost 6 bases, and 10 bases had no gene match. The germline gives CDR1 MNHEY, CDR2 SMNVEV (reference sequence). This CDR3 has 15 residues. CDR3 protein: CASSKPGQGAGEAFF. The CDR3 coding sequence is TGTGCCAGCAGCAAACCGGGACAGGGGGCAGGAGAAGCTTTCTTT.

The chain is built from TRBV5-1 and TRBJ2-2; tentative D call: TRBD2 (5 bases). This CDR3 spans 15 amino acids. Per germline, CDR1 SGHRS and CDR2 YFSETQ. With 2 bases removed from V and 1 base from J, the gap between germline ends came to 9 bases. The CDR3, as DNA: TGCGCCAGCAGCTTTGGAGCGGTGAACACCGGGGAGCTGTTTTTT. Translation: CASSFGAVNTGELFF.

There are a few counts of this clone. V gene TRBV5-4 combines with J gene TRBJ2-3, with TRBD2 matching 13 bases. CDR1 and CDR2 (germline): SGHNT, YYREEE (reference sequence). V trimming: 2 bases; J trimming: 6 bases; junction bases outside the gene matches: 6. The CDR3 runs 16 residues. The CDR3 loop is CASSLKLAGGPDTQYF. Here the CDR3 DNA reads TGTGCCAGCAGCTTAAAACTAGCGGGAGGGCCGGATACGCAGTATTTT.

The chain joins TRBV19 to TRBJ2-2, with D maybe TRBD1 (6 bases). The V gene lost 7 bases and the J gene lost 0 bases, with 18 bases spanning the gap. Germline CDR1 reads LNHDA; CDR2 reads SQIVND (reference sequence). The length of the CDR3 is 17 residues. The CDR3 sequence: CASKVRGNPANTGELFF. The CDR3 nucleotides are TGTGCCAGTAAGGTCAGGGGAAACCCCGCGAACACCGGGGAGCTGTTTTTT.

This chain joins TRBV5-1 and TRBJ1-1, with D possibly matching TRBD1 (5 bases). The germline V gene has CDR1 SGHRS and CDR2 YFSETQ. Trimming took off 0 bases at V and 1 base at J, with 16 bases between the two ends. The CDR3 sequence is 17 residues long. The chain's CDR3 is CASSLAPGAGGNTEAFF. DNA of the CDR3: TGCGCCAGCAGCTTGGCCCCCGGGGCGGGAGGGAACACTGAAGCTTTCTTT.

This sequence joins TRBV7-9 and TRBJ2-2; 14 bases are a match to TRBD2. Germline CDR1 and CDR2: SEHNR and FQNEAQ (reference sequence). This CDR3 is built from 19 residues. The V and J ends lost 5 bases and 3 bases, in that order; junction bases with no gene match: 11. CDR3: CASSMTSGRADADTGELFF. The CDR3 DNA follows: TGTGCCAGCAGCATGACTAGCGGGAGGGCTGACGCGGACACCGGGGAGCTGTTTTTT.